This T cell receptor beta chain was identified during a study of blood T cell repertoires in COVID-19. Study-level information: Samples of COVID-19 (acute and convalescent) were obtained from the United States, Italy and Spain.

Trimming removed 0 bases from V and 5 bases from J, with 12 bases in between. The CDR3 contains 15 residues. The germline V gene encodes CDR1 SGDLS and CDR2 YYNGEE. Here immunoSEQ multiplex PCR was the method, and the copy in TCRdb shows in-frame clones only, minus some. The table lists around 300,000 clones, more than 70% of them singletons. The V and J genes are TRBV9 and TRBJ1-3; D is uncertain. The sequence was obtained from a man aged 25 to 40 with active or convalescent COVID-19. The specimen sequenced was peripheral blood. The CDR3 DNA is TGTGCCAGCAGCGTAGAGAGAACCGGTCGAAACACCATATATTTT. Amino acid sequence: CASSVERTGRNTIYF.